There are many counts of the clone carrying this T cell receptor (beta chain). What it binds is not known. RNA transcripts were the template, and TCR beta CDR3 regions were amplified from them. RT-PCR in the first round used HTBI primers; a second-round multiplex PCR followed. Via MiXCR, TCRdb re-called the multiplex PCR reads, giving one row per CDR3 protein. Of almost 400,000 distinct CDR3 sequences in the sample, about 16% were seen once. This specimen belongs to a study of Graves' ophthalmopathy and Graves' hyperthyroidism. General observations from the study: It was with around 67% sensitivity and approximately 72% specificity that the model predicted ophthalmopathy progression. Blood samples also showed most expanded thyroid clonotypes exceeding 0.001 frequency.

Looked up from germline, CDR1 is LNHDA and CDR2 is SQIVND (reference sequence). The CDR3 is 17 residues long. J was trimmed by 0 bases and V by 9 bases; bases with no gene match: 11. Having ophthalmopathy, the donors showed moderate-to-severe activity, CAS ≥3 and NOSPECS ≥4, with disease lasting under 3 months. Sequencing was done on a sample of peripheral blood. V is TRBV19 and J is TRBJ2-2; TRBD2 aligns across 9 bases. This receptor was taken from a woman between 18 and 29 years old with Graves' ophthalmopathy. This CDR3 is CARYSKAGGTNTGELFF. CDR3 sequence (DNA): TGTGCCAGATACTCCAAAGCGGGAGGAACGAACACCGGGGAGCTGTTTTTT. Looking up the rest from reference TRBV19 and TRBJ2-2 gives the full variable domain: DGGITQSPKYLFRKEGQNVTLSCEQNLNHDAMYWYRQDPGQGLRLIYYSQIVNDFQKGDIAEGYSVSREKKESFPLTVTSAQKNPTAFYLCARYSKAGGTNTGELFFGEGSRLTVL.